The 18 T cell receptor beta chains presented below share a single source sample, sequenced in a study of blood T cell repertoires in COVID-19. Assay: immunoSEQ multiplex PCR; the TCRdb copy retains only in-frame clones and omits some. The profile shows 150,000 to 200,000 clones, roughly 89% of them singletons. Sequencing was done on a sample of peripheral blood. The receptors were gathered from a human donor in a cohort sampled during active COVID-19.

The genes are TRBV15 and TRBJ2-7; 8 bases map to TRBD2. CDR1 is LNHNV, CDR2 YYDKDF, per germline (reference sequence). This CDR3 contains 14 residues. V was clipped by 5 bases and J by 4 bases; unmatched bases: 7. The CDR3 nucleotides are TGTGCCACCAGCTCGGGGGGGACCCATTACGAGCAGTACTTC. Its translation is CATSSGGTHYEQYF.

This chain joins TRBV11-3 and TRBJ2-7; no firm D call. This CDR3 is 12 amino acids long. The V end was cut by 1 base, the J end by 2 bases, with 3 bases between. Germline lookup yields CDR1 SGHNT and CDR2 YENEEA. Here the CDR3 reads CASSLATYEQYF. The CDR3 nucleotides are TGTGCCAGCAGCTTAGCCACCTACGAGCAGTACTTC.

This clone was seen only a few times. The V gene is TRBV30, the J gene TRBJ2-3; 11 bases are a match to TRBD2. The V segment lost 4 bases and the J segment 6 bases; nucleotides outside the gene matches: 9. In germline, CDR1 is GTSNPN, CDR2 SVGIG (reference sequence). The length of the CDR3 is 15 residues. The CDR3 nucleotides read TGTGCCTGGATGGCTAGCGGGGGGCTAGCGGATACGCAGTATTTT. It yields the protein CAWMASGGLADTQYF.

The gene calls are TRBV10-1 and TRBJ2-7, with D tentatively TRBD2 (6 bases). This CDR3 has 16 amino acids. Trimming cost V 0 bases and J 0 bases, with 12 bases left between them. Per the germline V gene, CDR1 is WNHNN and CDR2 is SYGVQD (reference sequence). CDR3 coding DNA: TGCGCCAGCAGTGAGTCTGGGCGGGGTCACTCCTACGAGCAGTACTTC. Translating gives CASSESGRGHSYEQYF.

The rearrangement uses TRBV5-1 and TRBJ2-2; possible D gene TRBD2, 5 bases. Trimming took 4 bases from V and 2 from J, leaving 9 bases between them. This CDR3 contains 14 residues. Germline-derived CDR1 and CDR2 are SGHRS and YFSETQ. CDR3: CASSPGVNTGELFF. As DNA, the CDR3 is TGCGCCAGCAGCCCCGGGGTCAACACCGGGGAGCTGTTTTTT. Full variable domain (rest looked up from reference TRBV5-1 and TRBJ2-2): KAGVTQTPRYLIKTRGQQVTLSCSPISGHRSVSWYQQTPGQGLQFLFEYFSETQRNKGNFPGRFSGRQFSNSRSEMNVSTLELGDSALYLCASSPGVNTGELFFGEGSRLTVL.

The chain combines TRBV4-3 with TRBJ2-1; 8 bases match TRBD2. The CDR3 extends over 17 amino acids. Germline lookup yields CDR1 LGHNA and CDR2 YSLEER. The V gene end was trimmed by 0 bases and the J gene end by 7 bases; junction bases not matched to a gene: 11. The CDR3 reads CASSQDSPGGPGNEQFF. Written as DNA, the CDR3 is TGCGCCAGCAGCCAAGATTCCCCGGGGGGGCCGGGTAATGAGCAGTTCTTC.

The rearrangement uses TRBV5-1 and TRBJ2-7, with D possibly being TRBD2 (6 bases). Germline V gene lookup returns CDR1 SGHRS and CDR2 YFSETQ. V dropped 4 bases and J dropped 6 bases, with 14 bases sitting between them. The CDR3 contains 13 residues. In DNA, the CDR3 is TGCGCCAGCAGCGTTAGACTAGAGAGCGAGCAGTACTTC. Translated: CASSVRLESEQYF.

The rearrangement uses TRBV23-1 and TRBJ2-7, with D perhaps matching TRBD2 (5 bases). TRBV23-1 is placed among ORFs of uncertain function. V was pared by 6 bases and J by 3 bases, with 18 bases between. This CDR3 is built from 15 residues. CDR3 amino acids: CASSSRKRIYYEQYF. The CDR3 region has the DNA TGCGCCAGCAGCTCCCGGAAGCGGATTTACTACGAGCAGTACTTC.

The chain carries TRBV10-3 and TRBJ2-5; D is possibly TRBD1 (6 bases). V dropped 6 bases and J dropped 2 bases, with 16 bases sitting between them. CDR3 size: 15 residues. Germline V CDR1 and CDR2: ENHRY, SYGVKD. The CDR3 DNA reads as TGTGCCATCAGCGCGTCCGGGACACCGCAAGAGACCCAGTACTTC. Its protein product is CAISASGTPQETQYF.

The CDR3 protein is CASLKRVSGNTIYF. As DNA, the CDR3 is TGTGCCAGCCTAAAGCGAGTTTCTGGAAACACCATATATTTT. The chain uses TRBV28 and TRBJ1-3; D call uncertain. Trimming removed 8 bases at V and 1 base at J, with 12 bases between. From germline, CDR1 is MDHEN and CDR2 SYDVKM. This CDR3 spans 14 amino acids. Supplemented by reference TRBV28 and TRBJ1-3, the full variable domain reads DVKVTQSSRYLVKRTGEKVFLECVQDMDHENMFWYRQDPGLGLRLIYFSYDVKMKEKGDIPEGYSVSREKKERFSLILESASTNQTSMYLCASLKRVSGNTIYFGEGSWLTVV.

This clone was seen once. The J gene is TRBJ2-1, the V gene TRBV3-1 (or the pseudogene TRBV3-2); 10 bases agree with TRBD2. CDR1 is LGHDT and CDR2 is YNNKEL in the germline V gene (reference sequence). V lost 4 bases, J lost 3 bases, and 21 bases stayed unmatched. The CDR3 has 21 amino acids. CDR3 DNA sequence: TGTGCCAGCAGCCCAAGCCCTGGGGTTCTAGTGGTAGCGGGGGGCTACAATGAGCAGTTCTTC. The encoded protein is CASSPSPGVLVVAGGYNEQFF.

The V and J genes are TRBV12-1 and TRBJ2-1; the table calls TRBD2, which could not be checked here. TRBV12-1 is annotated as a pseudogene. The CDR3 has 18 residues. The CDR3 nucleotides read TGTGCCAGCAGCCGGGGACTAGCGGGGGTCCCTGGGAACAATGAGCAGTTCTTC. Encoded protein: CASSRGLAGVPGNNEQFF.

The chain has TRBV30 and TRBJ2-3; 8 positions match TRBD2. Trimming removed 2 bases from V and 4 bases from J; junction bases left unmatched: 2. The germline V gene encodes CDR1 GTSNPN and CDR2 SVGIG (reference sequence). The CDR3 is made up of 13 amino acids. In DNA, the CDR3 is TGTGCCTGGAGTTACGGGAGGGCAGATACGCAGTATTTT. Encoded protein: CAWSYGRADTQYF.

The chain recombines TRBV9 with TRBJ2-7; possibly TRBD1 for D (6 bases). The germline V gene has CDR1 SGDLS and CDR2 YYNGEE. V was pared by 0 bases and J by 2 bases, with 18 bases between. This CDR3 has 17 amino acids. CDR3 DNA: TGTGCCAGCAGCGTAGCAGGGGTCGGCGGTATGGCCTACGAGCAGTACTTC. Translating it yields CASSVAGVGGMAYEQYF.

This rearrangement joins TRBV21-1 to TRBJ1-4. TRBV21-1 is a documented pseudogene. CDR3 length: 16 amino acids. The CDR3 region is CASSKGSGWGNEKLFF. CDR3 coding DNA: TGTGCCAGCAGCAAAGGGTCGGGGTGGGGTAATGAAAAACTGTTTTTT.

The chain joins TRBV4-1 to TRBJ2-4; a possible D gene is TRBD2 (6 bases). Trimming took 1 base from V and 9 from J, leaving 16 bases between them. CDR3 length: 15 amino acids. Looked up from germline, CDR1 is MGHRA and CDR2 is YSYEKL. The CDR3 bases are TGCGCCAGCAGCCAAGGGGGACTCCGCCCAGCCATTCAGTACTTC. Translating it yields CASSQGGLRPAIQYF.

The chain is built from TRBV15 and TRBJ2-7; 7 nucleotides agree with TRBD1. The CDR3 runs to 15 residues. The V gene's germline CDR1 is LNHNV and CDR2 YYDKDF (reference sequence). V lost 4 bases and J lost 0; bases outside the gene matches: 6. The CDR3 nucleotides are TGTGCCACCAGCACGGAACGGGACAGCTCCTACGAGCAGTACTTC. This sequence encodes CATSTERDSSYEQYF.

There are a few counts of this clone. This sequence joins TRBV6-4 and TRBJ2-5; 13 bases align to TRBD2. The trim removed 5 bases at V and 5 bases at J, leaving 5 bases unmatched. Germline values: CDR1 MRHNA, CDR2 SNTAGT. The CDR3 spans 15 residues. For the CDR3, the DNA is TGTGCCAGCAGTCAACTAGCGGGGGGGTTTGAGACCCAGTACTTC. Translation: CASSQLAGGFETQYF.